This T cell receptor beta chain was sequenced for a study of T-cell reconstitution after alpha-beta-depleted transplantation in children. The study, taken as a whole, reports: One year post-transplant, T-cell counts and diversity were largely derived from T cells produced anew. After transplant, high TCRbeta diversity at day 60 in some patients arose from surviving recipient T cells and thymic progenitors.

In this sample, this clonotype turned up a few times. Its specificity is unknown. TCRbeta library construction was performed incorporating unique molecular identifiers. TCRdb independently ran MiXCR on the PCR reads; one entry per CDR3 protein. The sample has a few hundred thousand distinct CDR3 sequences; around 20% are singletons. V shed 2 bases and J shed 6 bases, with 12 bases lying between them. The V gene's germline CDR1 is SGHKS and CDR2 YYEKEE (reference sequence). This CDR3 comprises 14 residues. This TCR was recovered from a male patient younger than 18 who had a stem cell transplant for acute lymphoblastic leukemia, so the T cells may come from the graft donor. This specimen was PBMCs, mostly from graft donor cells, taken 180 days after TCRalphabeta/CD19-depleted stem cell transplant. The chain employs TRBV5-5 and TRBJ2-1, with D uncertain. In DNA, the CDR3 is TGTGCCAGCAGCTTTCTTTTGACCGGCAATGAGCAGTTCTTC. The encoded protein is CASSFLLTGNEQFF.